This T cell receptor (beta chain) was recorded in a study of response to subunit inactivated influenza vaccine. Germline CDR1 and CDR2: MNHEY and SVGAGI. Trimming removed 6 bases at V and 6 bases at J, with 9 bases between. CDR3 length: 12 amino acids. This clonotype turned up a few times. TCRdb reanalysed the RT-PCR reads using MiXCR and keeps one entry per CDR3 protein. This sample yields just over 300,000 distinct CDR3 sequences, of which about a fifth are seen a single time; roughly a tenth belongs to the top ten. The sequence was obtained from a man between 50 and 70 years old who received an inactivated influenza vaccine. The chain combines TRBV6-5 with TRBJ2-1; tentatively, D is TRBD1 or TRBD2 (5 bases each). Here the sequenced sample was PBMCs from blood, taken approximately 20 months after vaccination. In nucleotides, the CDR3 is TGTGCCAGCAGGGGACCTCGCAATGAGCAGTTCTTC. Protein product: CASRGPRNEQFF.